Given below is one T cell receptor beta chain in context. Its antigen is not identified. Time point defined: week 47, end of study. Each dose delivered 300 ug of mutant IDH1 20-mer peptide subcutaneously with imiquimod. The V and J ends lost 0 bases and 4 bases respectively, with 12 bases between them. The CDR3 runs to 14 residues. Germline CDR1 and CDR2: GTSNPN and SVGIG (reference sequence). The data belong to a study of a mutant IDH1 vaccine in newly diagnosed glioma. The method was immunoSEQ multiplex PCR; TCRdb's version includes in-frame clones alone and lacks a portion of them. The repertoire holds 45,000 to 65,000 clones, with roughly two thirds as singletons.

The chain employs TRBV30 and TRBJ2-5; the D is unclear. This receptor was identified in a man in his forties with glioma. Some clones in this sample may be carry-over from other donors' samples. Here the sequenced sample was peripheral blood mononuclear cells (PBMCs), taken from a glioma patient whose treatment included an IDH1 peptide vaccine. The CDR3 DNA reads TGTGCCTGGAGTGTATTGGGGAACCCAGAGACCCAGTACTTC. Its translation: CAWSVLGNPETQYF.